This T cell receptor (beta chain) was sequenced in a study of regulatory T cells in long-lasting Graves disease. General study points: It was in persistent disease that TRBV28, TRBJ1-2 and TRBJ2-5 were favored.

There are many counts of this clonotype. No antigen is known for it. This sample's time point: newly diagnosed GD, antithyroid drugs for less than 3 months. Isolated PBMC RNA provided the starting material for the TCR library. The CDR3 has 14 residues. Germline V gives CDR1 SNHLY, CDR2 FYNNEI. Losses at the gene ends were 9 bases for V and 2 bases for J; bases not matched to a gene: 6. Library construction for TCR beta used iRepertoire HTBI primers and Arm-PCR of CDR3 regions. Each CDR3 protein is one row after TCRdb ran MiXCR on the multiplex PCR reads. The sample holds approximately 470,000 distinct CDR3 sequences, around 16% seen once. This same sample was also part of a study on T cells in Graves' hyperthyroidism and ophthalmopathy. That report notes: Newly diagnosed patients aged 18 to 65 had hyperthyroidism of under 2 months' duration.

V is TRBV2 and J is TRBJ2-7; TRBD2 aligns across 11 bases. The sequence derives from a man aged 40-49 years with Graves disease. The specimen was peripheral blood mononuclear cells (PBMCs), collected at new diagnosis, from a patient treated with antithyroid drugs. The CDR3 spells CASLMTSGAYEQYF. The CDR3 DNA reads TGTGCCAGTTTGATGACTAGCGGGGCCTACGAGCAGTACTTC.